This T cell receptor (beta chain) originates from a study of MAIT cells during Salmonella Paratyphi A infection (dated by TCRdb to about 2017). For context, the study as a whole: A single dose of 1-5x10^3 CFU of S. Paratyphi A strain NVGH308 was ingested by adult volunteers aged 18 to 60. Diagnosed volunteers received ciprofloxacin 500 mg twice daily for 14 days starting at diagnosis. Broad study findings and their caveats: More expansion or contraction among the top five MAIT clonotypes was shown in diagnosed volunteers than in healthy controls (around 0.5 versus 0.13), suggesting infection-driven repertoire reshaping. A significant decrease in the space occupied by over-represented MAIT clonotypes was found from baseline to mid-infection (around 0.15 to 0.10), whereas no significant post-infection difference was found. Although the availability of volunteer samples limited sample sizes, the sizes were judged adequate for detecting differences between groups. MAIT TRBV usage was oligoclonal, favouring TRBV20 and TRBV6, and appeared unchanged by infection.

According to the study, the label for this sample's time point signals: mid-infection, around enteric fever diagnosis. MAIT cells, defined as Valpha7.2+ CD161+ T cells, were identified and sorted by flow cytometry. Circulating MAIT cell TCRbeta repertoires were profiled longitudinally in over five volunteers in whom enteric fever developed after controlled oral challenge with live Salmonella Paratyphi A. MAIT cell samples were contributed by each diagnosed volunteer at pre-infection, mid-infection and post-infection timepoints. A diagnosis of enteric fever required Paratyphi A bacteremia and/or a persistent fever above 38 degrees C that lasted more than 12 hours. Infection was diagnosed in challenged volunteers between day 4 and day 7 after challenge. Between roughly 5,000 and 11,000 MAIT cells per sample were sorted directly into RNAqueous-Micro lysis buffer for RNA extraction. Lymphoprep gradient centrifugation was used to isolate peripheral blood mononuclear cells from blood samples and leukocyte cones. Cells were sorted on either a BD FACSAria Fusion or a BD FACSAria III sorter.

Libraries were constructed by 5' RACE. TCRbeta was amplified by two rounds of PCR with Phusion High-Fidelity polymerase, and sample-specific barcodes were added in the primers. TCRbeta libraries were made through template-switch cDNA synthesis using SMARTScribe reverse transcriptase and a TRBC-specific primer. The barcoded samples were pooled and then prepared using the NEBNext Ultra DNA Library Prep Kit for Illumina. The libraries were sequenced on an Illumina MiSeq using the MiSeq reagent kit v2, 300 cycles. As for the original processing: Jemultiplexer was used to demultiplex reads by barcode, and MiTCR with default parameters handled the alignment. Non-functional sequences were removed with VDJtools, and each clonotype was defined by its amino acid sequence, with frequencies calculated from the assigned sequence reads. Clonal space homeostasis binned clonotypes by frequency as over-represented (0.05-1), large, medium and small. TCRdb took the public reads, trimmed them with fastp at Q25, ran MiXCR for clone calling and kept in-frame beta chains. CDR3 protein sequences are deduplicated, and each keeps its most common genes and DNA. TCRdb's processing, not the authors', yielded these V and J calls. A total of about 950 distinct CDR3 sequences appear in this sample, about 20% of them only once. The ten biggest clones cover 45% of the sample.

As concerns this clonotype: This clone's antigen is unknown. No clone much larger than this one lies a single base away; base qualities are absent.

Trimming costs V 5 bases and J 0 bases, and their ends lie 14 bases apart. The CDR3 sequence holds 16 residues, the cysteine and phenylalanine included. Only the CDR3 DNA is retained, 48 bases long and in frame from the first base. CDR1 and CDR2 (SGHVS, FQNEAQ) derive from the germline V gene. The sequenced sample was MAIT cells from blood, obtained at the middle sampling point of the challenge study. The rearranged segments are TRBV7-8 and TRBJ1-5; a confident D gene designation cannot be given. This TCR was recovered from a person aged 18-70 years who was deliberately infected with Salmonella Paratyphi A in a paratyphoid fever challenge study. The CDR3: CASSPRVGPSNQPQHF. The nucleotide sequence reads TGTGCCAGCAGCCCCCGCGTTGGTCCTAGCAATCAGCCCCAGCATTTT. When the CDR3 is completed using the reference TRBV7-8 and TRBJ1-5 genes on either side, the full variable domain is GAGVSQSPRYKVAKRGQDVALRCDPISGHVSLFWYQQALGQGPEFLTYFQNEAQLDKSGLPSDRFFAERPEGSVSTLKIQRTQQEDSAVYLCASSPRVGPSNQPQHFGDGTRLSIL.